The rows below give T cell receptor beta chains drawn from one sample of a study of beta chain features in type 1 diabetes. Sequencing used immunoSEQ multiplex PCR; TCRdb keeps in-frame clones, though not all of them. The table includes about 340,000 clones, approximately 9.9% detected once. The sequencing input was central memory CD4+ T cells from blood. The source is a man under 40 with type 1 diabetes. Each CDR3 is given with its conserved first and last residue. The D gene is left open where the match is weak. Some rows have no size entry. The others give once, few or many, or a class for an expanded clone.

j_call: TRBJ2-1; clone_size: -; d_call: TRBD2; v_call: TRBV23-1; cdr3_nt: TGCGCCAGCAGTCAAGAAACCGGGACTAGCGGGGGGGTTAATGAGCAGTTCTTC; cdr3_aa: CASSQETGTSGGVNEQFF
j_call: TRBJ1-1; clone_size: -; d_call: -; v_call: TRBV28; cdr3_nt: TGTGCCAGCAGTTTGACACAGAGCGACGGCACTGAAGCTTTCTTT; cdr3_aa: CASSLTQSDGTEAFF
j_call: TRBJ2-7; clone_size: -; d_call: TRBD1; v_call: TRBV11-2; cdr3_nt: TGTGCCAGCAGGGGGACAGGGGTCCTCTACGAGCAGTACTTC; cdr3_aa: CASRGTGVLYEQYF
j_call: TRBJ2-3; clone_size: few; d_call: TRBD2; v_call: TRBV9; cdr3_nt: TGTGCCAGCAGCGTAGCTAGCGGGGGGTCAGATACGCAGTATTTT; cdr3_aa: CASSVASGGSDTQYF
j_call: TRBJ2-3; clone_size: -; d_call: TRBD1; v_call: TRBV18; cdr3_nt: TGTGCCAGCTCAGCCTCTCAGGGGGCGCCGGGCACAGATACGCAGTATTTT; cdr3_aa: CASSASQGAPGTDTQYF
j_call: TRBJ1-1; clone_size: few; d_call: TRBD1; v_call: TRBV10-3; cdr3_nt: TGTGCCATCAGTGAGGGGACAGGAAACACTGAAGCTTTCTTT; cdr3_aa: CAISEGTGNTEAFF
j_call: TRBJ1-2; clone_size: few; d_call: TRBD1; v_call: TRBV5-6; cdr3_nt: TGTGCCAGCAGCCCCGCACGGCAGGGGGTAAGCTATGGCTACACCTTC; cdr3_aa: CASSPARQGVSYGYTF
j_call: TRBJ2-3; clone_size: few; d_call: -; v_call: TRBV30; cdr3_nt: TGTGCCTGGACTACGGGATCCACAGATACGCAGTATTTT; cdr3_aa: CAWTTGSTDTQYF
j_call: TRBJ2-6; clone_size: many; d_call: -; v_call: TRBV7-2; cdr3_nt: TGTGCCAGCAGCGAGAGCTGGGGGGCGATAGGGGCCAACGTCCTGACTTTC; cdr3_aa: CASSESWGAIGANVLTF
j_call: TRBJ2-7; clone_size: many; d_call: TRBD1; v_call: TRBV12-5; cdr3_nt: TGTGCCGCGGGAACTCAGGGGGCCACCTACGAGCAGTACTTC; cdr3_aa: CAAGTQGATYEQYF
j_call: TRBJ2-7; clone_size: few; d_call: -; v_call: TRBV25-1; cdr3_nt: TGTGCCAGCAGTGAATCTGGGGGCTCCTACGAGCAGTACTTC; cdr3_aa: CASSESGGSYEQYF
j_call: TRBJ2-2; clone_size: -; d_call: TRBD1; v_call: TRBV5-1; cdr3_nt: TGCGCCAGCAGCGACGGACAGGGGGACACCGGGGAGCTGTTTTTT; cdr3_aa: CASSDGQGDTGELFF
j_call: TRBJ2-1; clone_size: -; d_call: TRBD2; v_call: TRBV13; cdr3_nt: TGTGCCAGCAGCTCAAGTCCCGGGACTAGCGGGGCACGCAATGAGCAGTTCTTC; cdr3_aa: CASSSSPGTSGARNEQFF
j_call: TRBJ2-7; clone_size: -; d_call: TRBD2; v_call: TRBV10-3; cdr3_nt: TGTGCCACCGGGACTAGCGACAACGAGCAGTACTTC; cdr3_aa: CATGTSDNEQYF
j_call: TRBJ1-2; clone_size: -; d_call: -; v_call: TRBV28; cdr3_nt: TGTGCCAGCAGTTCGGCCAGCCGAGGGGGTGGCTACACCTTC; cdr3_aa: CASSSASRGGGYTF
j_call: TRBJ1-4; clone_size: few; d_call: -; v_call: TRBV7-2; cdr3_nt: TGTGCCAGCAGCTTAAGAAGGTCCGCTGCAACTAATGAAAAACTGTTTTTT; cdr3_aa: CASSLRRSAATNEKLFF
j_call: TRBJ1-1; clone_size: -; d_call: -; v_call: TRBV29-1; cdr3_nt: TGCAGCGTTCAGGAAGCTCACACTGAAGCTTTCTTT; cdr3_aa: CSVQEAHTEAFF
j_call: TRBJ2-7; clone_size: -; d_call: -; v_call: TRBV7-2; cdr3_nt: TGTGCCAGCAGCTTAAACTACGAGCAGTACTTC; cdr3_aa: CASSLNYEQYF
j_call: TRBJ2-5; clone_size: few; d_call: TRBD1; v_call: TRBV6-6; cdr3_nt: TGTGCCAGCAGTTACGGAACAGGGGGGACCCAGTACTTC; cdr3_aa: CASSYGTGGTQYF
j_call: TRBJ1-5; clone_size: -; d_call: TRBD1; v_call: TRBV19; cdr3_nt: TGTGCCAGTAGTCCCGACCGGACAGGGTACGGTCAGCCCCAGCATTTT; cdr3_aa: CASSPDRTGYGQPQHF
j_call: TRBJ2-7; clone_size: many; d_call: TRBD1; v_call: TRBV23-1; cdr3_nt: TGCGCCAGCAGTCATCTCCGGGACAGGGGCGTTTTCAGTGTCGACGAGCAGTACTTC; cdr3_aa: CASSHLRDRGVFSVDEQYF
j_call: TRBJ2-1; clone_size: -; d_call: -; v_call: TRBV7-2; cdr3_nt: TGTGCCAGCAGCTTACCGCCCGAGAGGGAGCAGTTCTTC; cdr3_aa: CASSLPPEREQFF
j_call: TRBJ1-2; clone_size: few; d_call: -; v_call: TRBV4-3; cdr3_nt: TGCGCCAGCAGCCAAGAAGGTGCGGGCGCTGACTATGGCTACACCTTC; cdr3_aa: CASSQEGAGADYGYTF
j_call: TRBJ2-7; clone_size: -; d_call: -; v_call: TRBV21-1; cdr3_nt: TGTGCCAGCAGCAAACCTAGCGGGGGCTACGAGCAGTACTTC; cdr3_aa: CASSKPSGGYEQYF
j_call: TRBJ1-1; clone_size: -; d_call: -; v_call: TRBV9; cdr3_nt: TGTGCCAGCAGCGTAGAGGTGGGAGTGCACACTGAAGCTTTCTTT; cdr3_aa: CASSVEVGVHTEAFF
j_call: TRBJ2-1; clone_size: few; d_call: -; v_call: TRBV2; cdr3_nt: TGTGCCAGCAGTGGGGGGGCTACCGGATTCCGTGAGCAGTTCTTC; cdr3_aa: CASSGGATGFREQFF
j_call: TRBJ1-2; clone_size: -; d_call: -; v_call: TRBV4-3; cdr3_nt: TGCGCCAGCAGCCAAGCAAGCTATGGCTACACCTTC; cdr3_aa: CASSQASYGYTF
j_call: TRBJ2-3; clone_size: -; d_call: -; v_call: TRBV7-8; cdr3_nt: TGTGCCAGCAGCTTGCAGGGCCGCACAGATACGCAGTATTTT; cdr3_aa: CASSLQGRTDTQYF
j_call: TRBJ2-5; clone_size: many; d_call: -; v_call: TRBV7-9; cdr3_nt: TGTGCCAGCAGCTTATACGGGAGAAAGGAGACCCAGTACTTC; cdr3_aa: CASSLYGRKETQYF
j_call: TRBJ1-6; clone_size: few; d_call: -; v_call: TRBV15; cdr3_nt: TGTGCCACCAGAATTCTGGAAGGCAATTCACCCCTCCACTTT; cdr3_aa: CATRILEGNSPLHF
j_call: TRBJ1-2; clone_size: few; d_call: -; v_call: TRBV30; cdr3_nt: TGTGCCTGGAGTCCGTCAGGTGTATATGGCTACACCTTC; cdr3_aa: CAWSPSGVYGYTF
j_call: TRBJ2-7; clone_size: few; d_call: -; v_call: TRBV6-5; cdr3_nt: TGTGCCAGCAGTTATAAGGCAGAGACACTCTACGAGCAGTACTTC; cdr3_aa: CASSYKAETLYEQYF
j_call: TRBJ2-7; clone_size: few; d_call: TRBD1; v_call: TRBV6-6; cdr3_nt: TGTGCCAGCTCAAGGGGGACAGGGACCTACGAGCAGTACTTC; cdr3_aa: CASSRGTGTYEQYF
j_call: TRBJ2-5; clone_size: few; d_call: -; v_call: TRBV9; cdr3_nt: TGTGCCAGCAGCATTGGACTGAGGGAAGGAGAGACCCAGTACTTC; cdr3_aa: CASSIGLREGETQYF
j_call: TRBJ1-6; clone_size: few; d_call: -; v_call: TRBV27; cdr3_nt: TGTGCCAGCAGTTTATTGGGTTCACCCCTCCACTTT; cdr3_aa: CASSLLGSPLHF
j_call: TRBJ2-2; clone_size: -; d_call: TRBD1; v_call: TRBV23-1; cdr3_nt: TGCGCCAGCAGTCACCCGACAGGGGGCGCGGTAAACACCGGGGAGCTGTTTTTT; cdr3_aa: CASSHPTGGAVNTGELFF
j_call: TRBJ1-2; clone_size: few; d_call: -; v_call: TRBV30; cdr3_nt: TGTGCCCGCGAAATAAACTATGGCTACACCTTC; cdr3_aa: CAREINYGYTF
j_call: TRBJ1-2; clone_size: -; d_call: TRBD1; v_call: TRBV14; cdr3_nt: TGTGCCAGCAGCCACCTGACAGGGGACTATGGCTACACCTTC; cdr3_aa: CASSHLTGDYGYTF
j_call: TRBJ1-5; clone_size: -; d_call: -; v_call: TRBV28; cdr3_nt: TGTGCCAGCACTCGCGGGGGGGGCCCTCAGCCCCAGCATTTT; cdr3_aa: CASTRGGGPQPQHF
j_call: TRBJ1-4; clone_size: -; d_call: -; v_call: TRBV10-3; cdr3_nt: TGTGCCATCAGTGAGTCTACAGGGTCTAATGAAAAACTGTTTTTT; cdr3_aa: CAISESTGSNEKLFF
j_call: TRBJ2-5; clone_size: -; d_call: -; v_call: TRBV7-2; cdr3_nt: TGTGCCAGCAGCTTAGCGGGACGCTTAGAGACCCAGTACTTC; cdr3_aa: CASSLAGRLETQYF
j_call: TRBJ2-7; clone_size: few; d_call: -; v_call: TRBV11-2; cdr3_nt: TGTGCCAGCAGCTTAGTGAGTTCCTACGAGCAGTACTTC; cdr3_aa: CASSLVSSYEQYF
j_call: TRBJ1-3; clone_size: few; d_call: -; v_call: TRBV19; cdr3_nt: TGTGCCAGTAGTCCCCAGGCTGGAAACACCATATATTTT; cdr3_aa: CASSPQAGNTIYF
j_call: TRBJ1-1; clone_size: many; d_call: -; v_call: TRBV2; cdr3_nt: TGTGCCAGCAAGGGGGGAACCACAAACACTGAAGCTTTCTTT; cdr3_aa: CASKGGTTNTEAFF
j_call: TRBJ2-5; clone_size: -; d_call: -; v_call: TRBV13; cdr3_nt: TGTGCCAGCAGTTCCGGAGGGGAGACCCAGTACTTC; cdr3_aa: CASSSGGETQYF